This T cell receptor (beta chain) was sequenced for a study of tumor T cells in aggressive B-cell lymphoma (TCRdb year 2017). Receptors were amplified or captured by the immunoSEQ multiplex PCR assay. TCRdb obtained this table from immuneACCESS and retained in-frame rearrangements with V and J assigned. These tables miss some clones; where compared with another copy, unresolved V genes account for less than half of the shortfall, and the remainder is unexplained. In all, the sample holds about 5,400 clones, and less than 85% of those were seen once. Of the sample, roughly 2.9% falls within the top ten clones. With regard to this clone: The antigen it recognizes is unknown. The record has no base qualities; no much larger clone is one base away.

Trimming removed 1 base from V and 6 bases from J, leaving 13 bases between the germline ends. The germline V gene encodes CDR1 SGHVS and CDR2 FQNEAQ. The CDR3 runs 14 amino acids, cysteine and phenylalanine included. Only CDR3 DNA is held: 42 bases, read in frame from base 1. This clonotype originated in an adult with diffuse large B cell lymphoma. Rearrangement joined TRBV7-8 to TRBJ2-7; TRBD2 is perhaps the D gene, given 6 matching bases. Sequences were obtained from tumor tissue. The CDR3 reads CASSLGGVVSEQYF. The DNA is as follows: TGTGCCAGCAGCTTAGGCGGGGTAGTGAGCGAGCAGTACTTC.